This T cell receptor (beta chain) was observed in a study of blood T cells in healthy people across ages. The V gene end was trimmed by 2 bases and the J gene end by 4 bases; junction bases not matched to a gene: 3. Germline assignment: CDR1 SGHDT and CDR2 YYEEEE. This CDR3 comprises 14 residues. It was with a sample-barcoded 5' primer and a J-beta primer mix that a second PCR of about 6 to 12 cycles was run. TCRdb recomputed calls from the 5' RACE reads with MiXCR, one row per CDR3 protein. The sample has 1.4 million to 1.5 million distinct CDR3 sequences, 42% seen once. Extractions gave at least 6 micrograms of total RNA per sample. Study-wide findings and caveats: Changes seen in expanded clonotypes were possibly confounded by donor CMV status left unknown. Considered underestimates were the diversity estimates obtained from one million T cells.

On this clonotype itself: Its antigen is undetermined.

The sample comprised blood. This clonotype was sampled from a young woman in good health. The chain has TRBV5-6 and TRBJ1-2, with TRBD1 matching 9 bases. CDR3 DNA sequence: TGTGCCAGCAGCTTTTGGGACAGGGCCTATGGCTACACCTTC. Amino acids: CASSFWDRAYGYTF. The whole variable domain, remainder taken from reference TRBV5-6 and TRBJ1-2, is DAGVTQSPTHLIKTRGQQVTLRCSPKSGHDTVSWYQQALGQGPQFIFQYYEEEERQRGNFPDRFSGHQFPNYSSELNVNALLLGDSALYLCASSFWDRAYGYTFGSGTRLTVV.